The next 30 T cell receptor beta chains were all read from a single sample in a study of blood T cell repertoires in COVID-19. Produced via immunoSEQ multiplex PCR; TCRdb's table is partial and in-frame only. This sample yields hundreds of thousands of clones, of which more than 75% are seen a single time; around 10% belongs to the top ten. Specimen: PBMCs or T cells enriched from blood (not recorded which). Receptors originate from a woman aged 45-65 years who had recovered from COVID-19.

J is TRBJ2-6 and V is TRBV7-3; D remains unclear. V was trimmed by 6 bases and J by 4 bases, leaving 13 bases between them. This CDR3 is 15 amino acids long. Germline assignment: CDR1 SGHTA and CDR2 FQGTGA. The CDR3 region is CASRTPQAGANVLTF. CDR3 DNA sequence: TGTGCCAGCAGGACGCCTCAGGCAGGGGCCAACGTCCTGACTTTC. Full variable domain (remainder filled in from reference TRBV7-3 and TRBJ2-6): GAGVSQTPSNKVTEKGKYVELRCDPISGHTALYWYRQSLGQGPEFLIYFQGTGAADDSGLPNDRFFAVRPEGSVSTLKIQRTERGDSAVYLCASRTPQAGANVLTFGAGSRLTVL.

The sample holds a few counts of this clone. The chain joins TRBV5-1 to TRBJ2-2, with D maybe TRBD1 (5 bases). The V gene's germline CDR1 is SGHRS and CDR2 YFSETQ. The V and J ends lost 4 bases and 6 bases respectively, with 13 bases between them. The length of the CDR3 is 14 residues. The CDR3: CASSADQGAGELFF. CDR3 nucleotide sequence: TGCGCCAGCAGCGCAGACCAGGGCGCCGGGGAGCTGTTTTTT.

J is TRBJ2-1 and V is TRBV5-1; 7 nucleotides agree with TRBD2. Germline V CDR1 and CDR2: SGHRS, YFSETQ. V gave up 4 bases and J gave up 7 bases; unmatched junction bases: 14. CDR3 length: 16 amino acids. The CDR3 region is CASSRGLVGSGNEQFF. The CDR3 DNA follows: TGCGCCAGCAGCCGTGGACTAGTTGGTTCGGGGAATGAGCAGTTCTTC.

This clone has only a few counts. The J gene is TRBJ2-2, the V gene TRBV5-1; TRBD2 is a possible D gene (7 bases). CDR3 length equals 18 residues. V lost 4 bases to trimming and J lost 5 bases, with 24 bases between them. The germline gives CDR1 SGHRS, CDR2 YFSETQ. This CDR3 is CASSLLQRGGRGTGELFF. In DNA, the CDR3 is TGCGCCAGCAGCCTATTACAGAGGGGGGGCCGAGGGACCGGGGAGCTGTTTTTT.

This chain links TRBV29-1 with TRBJ1-6; 7 positions match TRBD1. The junction had 15 bases not matched to a gene; V was cut back by 7 bases and J by 6 bases. This CDR3 region has 16 residues. The germline CDR1 and CDR2 sequences are SQVTM and ANQGSEA. CDR3 residues: CSGVLQGRTTNSPLHF. CDR3 DNA: TGCAGCGGAGTACTACAGGGGCGCACCACTAATTCACCCCTCCACTTT.

This clone turned up a few times. This sequence joins TRBV7-9 and TRBJ1-1; D is unclear. The CDR3 length is 13 residues. In germline, CDR1 is SEHNR, CDR2 FQNEAQ (reference sequence). Trimming shortened V by 1 base and J by 5 bases, and 8 bases separated the two germline ends. The CDR3: CASSLGDGTEAFF. CDR3 nucleotide sequence: TGTGCCAGCAGCTTAGGCGACGGGACTGAAGCTTTCTTT.

This clone was found a few times. This chain joins TRBV5-1 and TRBJ1-1; 7 bases align to TRBD1. Germline loops: CDR1 SGHRS, CDR2 YFSETQ. The CDR3 is 15 amino acids. The V gene end was trimmed by 0 bases and the J gene end by 5 bases; junction bases not matched to a gene: 7. The CDR3 nucleotides read TGCGCCAGCAGCTTGGAAACAGGGGTGGGGACTGAAGCTTTCTTT. It yields the protein CASSLETGVGTEAFF.

The rearrangement uses TRBV4-3 and TRBJ2-7; tentatively, D is TRBD2 (5 bases). The CDR3 sequence is 15 residues long. Germline V gene lookup returns CDR1 LGHNA and CDR2 YSLEER. The ends were cut back, 1 base at V and 0 bases at J, with 10 bases in the middle. The chain's CDR3 is CASSQATGDSYEQYF. CDR3 DNA sequence: TGCGCCAGCAGCCAAGCGACCGGGGACTCCTACGAGCAGTACTTC.

The V and J genes are TRBV30 and TRBJ2-5; 8 nucleotides align to TRBD2. V was clipped by 0 bases and J by 1 base; unmatched bases: 4. The CDR3 runs to 15 residues. Germline CDR1 is GTSNPN and CDR2 is SVGIG (reference sequence). CDR3 DNA sequence: TGTGCCTGGAGTGTATTAGCGGGGTTCCAAGAGACCCAGTACTTC. This gives the protein CAWSVLAGFQETQYF.

The V gene is TRBV6-5, the J gene TRBJ1-4; D possibly corresponds to TRBD1 (5 bases). Germline V lookup: CDR1 MNHEY, CDR2 SVGAGI. CDR3 length: 16 amino acids. Deletions cut 4 bases from V and 5 bases from J, with 17 bases between. In nucleotides, the CDR3 is TGTGCCAGCAGTTCCCAGGGATCTAGGCTCAATGAAAAACTGTTTTTT. Protein: CASSSQGSRLNEKLFF.

This chain joins TRBV28 and TRBJ1-3, with D possibly TRBD1 on 5 matching bases. This CDR3 is built from 14 residues. CDR1 and CDR2 (germline): MDHEN, SYDVKM. Trimming took 5 bases from V and 1 from J, leaving 9 bases between them. CDR3 loop: CASSAGHSGNTIYF. The CDR3 coding sequence is TGTGCCAGCAGTGCAGGGCATTCTGGAAACACCATATATTTT.

The chain uses TRBV6-1 and TRBJ2-2; 7 bases match TRBD2. CDR1 and CDR2 (germline): MNHNS, SASEGT. J lost 11 bases, V lost 3 bases, and 21 bases had no gene match. The CDR3 is 18 residues long. The CDR3 here is CASSENPGAVGGGRELFF. For the CDR3, the DNA is TGTGCCAGCAGTGAGAATCCCGGCGCCGTAGGCGGGGGACGAGAGCTGTTTTTT.

The chain has TRBV5-6 and TRBJ2-2; D remains unclear. The CDR3 consists of 14 residues. Trimming removed 2 bases at V and 4 bases at J, with 9 bases between. Germline lookup yields CDR1 SGHDT and CDR2 YYEEEE. CDR3 sequence (DNA): TGTGCCAGCAGCTTCACTCTCGGCACCGGGGAGCTGTTTTTT. Its protein product is CASSFTLGTGELFF.

The chain is built from TRBV2 and TRBJ2-2, with D maybe TRBD1 (5 bases). Per the germline V gene, CDR1 is SNHLY and CDR2 is FYNNEI. V lost 5 bases and J lost 6, with 10 bases in between. This CDR3 is 13 amino acids long. The CDR3 sequence: CASSWGPAGELFF. The CDR3 DNA reads as TGTGCCAGCAGTTGGGGCCCCGCCGGGGAGCTGTTTTTT.

The chain employs TRBV19 and TRBJ2-7; tentatively, D is TRBD1 (6 bases). This CDR3 is built from 13 residues. Trimming cost V 5 bases and J 3 bases, with 11 bases left between them. Per the germline V gene, CDR1 is LNHDA and CDR2 is SQIVND (reference sequence). The CDR3 is CASSDTTGYEQYF. The CDR3 region has the DNA TGTGCCAGTAGTGACACGACAGGCTACGAGCAGTACTTC.

The chain is built from TRBV18 and TRBJ1-2; 9 bases align to TRBD1. CDR1 KGHSH and CDR2 LQKENI come from the germline V gene. This CDR3 is 17 amino acids long. Unmatched junction bases numbered 8, after V lost 2 bases and J lost 1 base. In nucleotides, the CDR3 is TGTGCCAGCTCACCAAACGCGGGGACAGGGCTTAACTATGGCTACACCTTC. This translates into CASSPNAGTGLNYGYTF.

The chain is built from TRBV6-1 and TRBJ2-1, with unresolved D. V shed 2 bases and J shed 7 bases, with 3 bases lying between them. Germline lookup yields CDR1 MNHNS and CDR2 SASEGT. This CDR3 is built from 11 residues. For the CDR3, the DNA is TGTGCCAGCAGTGAACGGAATGAGCAGTTCTTC. Translation: CASSERNEQFF.

J is TRBJ1-1 and V is TRBV7-3; no reliable D call. The CDR3 totals 13 residues. Trimming removed 2 bases from V and 4 bases from J, with 8 bases in between. The V gene's germline CDR1 is SGHTA and CDR2 FQGTGA. CDR3 region: CASSLATGTEAFF. The CDR3 bases are TGTGCCAGCAGCTTAGCGACTGGCACTGAAGCTTTCTTT.

This chain links TRBV10-3 with TRBJ1-2; tentatively, D is TRBD1 (6 bases). CDR3 length equals 14 residues. Germline CDR1 reads ENHRY; CDR2 reads SYGVKD. Deletions cut 7 bases from V and 2 bases from J, with 14 bases between. Here the CDR3 DNA reads TGTGCCATCAAGGCAGGGGAGGGGAACTATGGCTACACCTTC. Its protein is CAIKAGEGNYGYTF.

The chain employs TRBV7-8 and TRBJ1-5; possible D gene TRBD1, 6 bases. Deletions cut 4 bases from V and 0 bases from J, with 13 bases between. The CDR3 runs 16 residues. Germline loops: CDR1 SGHVS, CDR2 FQNEAQ. The CDR3 region has the DNA TGTGCCAGCAGCTCCACAACAGGGAATAGCAATCAGCCCCAGCATTTT. It translates to CASSSTTGNSNQPQHF.

V usage is TRBV3-1 (or the pseudogene TRBV3-2) and J usage is TRBJ2-4; no definite D call. Trimming pared 1 base from V and 0 bases from J, leaving 10 bases between. This CDR3 is 16 amino acids long. The germline V gene has CDR1 LGHDT and CDR2 YNNKEL (reference sequence). CDR3 sequence: CASSQASGLAKNIQYF. CDR3 DNA sequence: TGTGCCAGCAGCCAAGCCTCTGGGCTAGCCAAAAACATTCAGTACTTC.

The genes are TRBV25-1 and TRBJ1-1; a weak D match, TRBD1 (5 bases). The germline V gene encodes CDR1 MGHDK and CDR2 SYGVNS. CDR3 length: 15 amino acids. Deletions cut 4 bases from V and 6 bases from J, with 18 bases between. The CDR3 DNA reads as TGTGCCAGCAGTGCCTTAACCGGGACTGAATCTGAAGCTTTCTTT. Encoded protein: CASSALTGTESEAFF.

This chain joins TRBV6-2 or TRBV6-3 and TRBJ2-5; 7 bases are shared with TRBD1. This CDR3 region has 14 residues. Germline V gives CDR1 MNHEY, CDR2 SVGEGT. V was pared by 5 bases and J by 5 bases, with 8 bases of the junction left unmatched. The DNA for the CDR3 is TGTGCCAGCAGTGCCGGGACAGTCTCCGAGACCCAGTACTTC. Its translation is CASSAGTVSETQYF.

This chain uses TRBV29-1 with TRBJ2-7, with 7 bases lining up with TRBD2. Per the germline V gene, CDR1 is SQVTM and CDR2 is ANQGSEA. V lost 5 bases and J lost 6; bases outside the gene matches: 7. The CDR3 loop spans 12 amino acids. CDR3 region: CSVPIREGEQYF. Written as DNA, the CDR3 is TGCAGCGTTCCGATCAGGGAGGGCGAGCAGTACTTC.

The chain is built from TRBV7-2 and TRBJ2-2; D unclear. Deletions cut 5 bases from V and 2 bases from J, with 9 bases between. The V gene's germline CDR1 is SGHTA and CDR2 FQGNSA. This CDR3 is built from 14 residues. The CDR3 sequence: CASSPDTNTGELFF. In DNA, the CDR3 is TGTGCCAGCAGCCCTGACACAAACACCGGGGAGCTGTTTTTT.

J is TRBJ1-5 and V is TRBV6-2 or TRBV6-3; no clear D. Germline CDR1 reads MNHEY; CDR2 reads SVGEGT. The CDR3 is 15 residues long. Trimming left V 4 bases short and J 5 bases short, with 15 bases between. CDR3 protein: CASSFERLIYQPQHF. As DNA, the CDR3 is TGTGCCAGCAGTTTTGAGCGCCTCATTTATCAGCCCCAGCATTTT.

The chain carries TRBV29-1 and TRBJ1-1; 9 bases are shared with TRBD1. CDR1 is SQVTM and CDR2 is ANQGSEA in the germline V gene. V shed 5 bases, J shed 4 bases, and the junction held 2 bases outside the gene matches. CDR3 size: 12 residues. CDR3 bases: TGCAGCGTTAAGGACAGGGGCACTGAAGCTTTCTTT. This codes for CSVKDRGTEAFF.

This chain links TRBV19 with TRBJ1-2, with 7 bases that match TRBD1. This CDR3 comprises 15 residues. The V gene's germline CDR1 is LNHDA and CDR2 SQIVND (reference sequence). J was trimmed by 0 bases and V by 11 bases; bases with no gene match: 12. The CDR3, as DNA: TGTGCCTCCAACTCGGGGGACAGCGCTAACTATGGCTACACCTTC. Translating gives CASNSGDSANYGYTF.

The genes are TRBV7-2 and TRBJ1-2, with D perhaps matching TRBD1 (5 bases). Between the trimmed V and J ends, which lost 4 bases and 8 bases, there was a span of 14 bases. CDR1 and CDR2 (germline): SGHTA, FQGNSA. CDR3 length equals 13 residues. The CDR3 DNA is TGTGCCAGCAGCTCCCTTCCGGGGGACGGCTACACCTTC. Its translation: CASSSLPGDGYTF.

The rearrangement links TRBV19 to TRBJ1-4; D possibly corresponds to TRBD1 (6 bases). The germline CDR1 and CDR2 sequences are LNHDA and SQIVND (reference sequence). The CDR3 is 16 amino acids. Between the trimmed V and J ends, which lost 7 bases and 5 bases, there was a span of 20 bases. The CDR3: CASILGAGQLNEKLFF. The CDR3 region has the DNA TGTGCCAGTATTCTCGGTGCCGGACAGCTAAATGAAAAACTGTTTTTT.